This is a list of T cell receptor beta chains from one sample in a study of response to subunit inactivated influenza vaccine. TCRdb called the RT-PCR reads again in MiXCR, with one record for every CDR3 protein. The profile covers almost 600,000 distinct CDR3 sequences, with around 15% appearing a single time and more than 9.5% taken by the ten largest. The specimen was PBMCs from blood, collected roughly 13 days after vaccination. These TCRs come from a man aged 45-65 years who received an inactivated influenza vaccine. Each CDR3 is given with its conserved first and last residue. Fields, in order: clone size, CDR3 length, V gene, D gene, J gene, CDR3 DNA, CDR3 protein. A D gene is named only where the DNA matches it firmly. Rows may omit the clone size; those that give it use once, few, many or a size class.

abundance: -; len: 14; v_gene: TRBV7-2; d_gene: -; j_gene: TRBJ2-2; CDR3nt: TGTGCCAGCAGCTTATCTTGGGCCACCGGGGAGCTGTTTTTT; CDR3aa: CASSLSWATGELFF
abundance: few; len: 16; v_gene: TRBV20-1; d_gene: TRBD2; j_gene: TRBJ2-3; CDR3nt: TGCAGTGCTCCCATTGGGGCGGGAGCGGTCACAGATACGCAGTATTTT; CDR3aa: CSAPIGAGAVTDTQYF
abundance: -; len: 15; v_gene: TRBV24-1; d_gene: TRBD2; j_gene: TRBJ2-5; CDR3nt: TGTGCCACCAGTGATTTAGGGCTAGCGGGAGAGACCCAGTACTTC; CDR3aa: CATSDLGLAGETQYF
abundance: few; len: 12; v_gene: TRBV20-1; d_gene: -; j_gene: TRBJ2-3; CDR3nt: TGCAGTGCTAGACAGGGGACAGATACGCAGTATTTT; CDR3aa: CSARQGTDTQYF
abundance: -; len: 11; v_gene: TRBV20-1; d_gene: -; j_gene: TRBJ2-1; CDR3nt: TGCAGTACGGGAAAAAACAATGAGCAGCTCTTC; CDR3aa: CSTGKNNEQLF
abundance: few; len: 16; v_gene: TRBV20-1; d_gene: -; j_gene: TRBJ2-6; CDR3nt: TGCAGTGCTCCCCCCGGGGGATACACTGGGGCCAACGTCCTGACTTTC; CDR3aa: CSAPPGGYTGANVLTF
abundance: -; len: 15; v_gene: TRBV11-2; d_gene: TRBD2; j_gene: TRBJ2-1; CDR3nt: TGTGCCAGCAAAAGGCGGGAGACCACCTACAATGAGCAGTTCTTC; CDR3aa: CASKRRETTYNEQFF
abundance: few; len: 14; v_gene: TRBV6-5; d_gene: -; j_gene: TRBJ1-3; CDR3nt: TGTGCCAGCAGTTCCACTCTACCCCCGAACACCATATATTTT; CDR3aa: CASSSTLPPNTIYF
abundance: -; len: 15; v_gene: TRBV5-1; d_gene: -; j_gene: TRBJ2-3; CDR3nt: TGCGCCAGCAGCTTGTACCCCTCAAGCACAGATACGCAGTATTTT; CDR3aa: CASSLYPSSTDTQYF
abundance: -; len: 16; v_gene: TRBV20-1; d_gene: TRBD2; j_gene: TRBJ2-7; CDR3nt: TGCAGTGCTGCGGGGCCCACTAGCGGGGGTCCCTACGAGCAGTACTTC; CDR3aa: CSAAGPTSGGPYEQYF
abundance: few; len: 15; v_gene: TRBV6-2/TRBV6-3; d_gene: -; j_gene: TRBJ1-2; CDR3nt: TGTGCCAGCAGAGAGACAGCAGAGCTTAACTATGGCTACACCTTC; CDR3aa: CASRETAELNYGYTF
abundance: few; len: 15; v_gene: TRBV6-2/TRBV6-3; d_gene: TRBD2; j_gene: TRBJ2-5; CDR3nt: TGTGCCAGCCGGACTAGCGGGGGGTTCCAAGAGACCCAGTACTTC; CDR3aa: CASRTSGGFQETQYF
abundance: few; len: 16; v_gene: TRBV28; d_gene: TRBD1; j_gene: TRBJ1-5; CDR3nt: TGTGCCAGCAGCCTTTGGACAGGGTATAGCAATCAGCCCCAGCATTTT; CDR3aa: CASSLWTGYSNQPQHF
abundance: many; len: 14; v_gene: TRBV12-3/TRBV12-4; d_gene: -; j_gene: TRBJ2-1; CDR3nt: TGTGCCAGCAGCCTACAGGGTAGAGGCAATGAGCAGTTCTTC; CDR3aa: CASSLQGRGNEQFF